This T cell receptor (beta chain) was observed in a study of shared clonotypes between healthy human individuals. The CDR3 consists of 17 residues. Germline CDR1 is MNHEY and CDR2 is SMNVEV (reference sequence). V lost 4 bases and J lost 3, with 19 bases in between. Around 30,000 T cell genomes (about 210 ng DNA) went into each sorted-subset replicate. Generated by immunoSEQ multiplex PCR, the TCRdb table keeps only in-frame clones and is missing some. The table shows around 2.3 million clones, with nearly 97% occurring only once. Findings and limits, study-wide: The study generally estimated greater richness for naive than memory subsets.

All the donors were Caucasian adults who lived in Nashville, Tennessee. Turning to this clone: No antigen is known for it.

This receptor was obtained from a man aged 18 to 35 in good health. The material sequenced was naive CD4+ T cells sorted from blood. The sample's subset: CD45RA+ positively selected. The rearrangement uses TRBV27 and TRBJ1-5; the D gene is possibly TRBD1 (6 bases). CDR3 coding DNA: TGTGCCAGCAGTTCTAAACAGGGATTCCTGCACAATCAGCCCCAGCATTTT. It is translated as CASSSKQGFLHNQPQHF.